The entry that follows covers one T cell receptor (beta chain) sequence. This study enrolled people aged about 18 to 100 from about two dozen US geographic areas. As handled by the study authors: Reference gene primer amplification yielded estimated nucleated cell counts. Here immunoSEQ multiplex PCR was the method, and the copy in TCRdb shows in-frame clones only, minus some. V and J calls and clone size follow that table, whereas D and trimming were derived from the DNA. The repertoire holds 500,000 or so clones, around 90% seen once, with roughly 0.7% in the top ten. This record belongs to a study of blood T cell repertoires in COVID-19. Overall study: Collection of acute and convalescent COVID-19 samples took place in the United States, Italy and Spain. T cells, B-cell-depleted T cells, or PBMCs provided the cDNA or gDNA that served as material.

The CDR3 sequence is 14 residues long. The V gene end was trimmed by 2 bases and the J gene end by 14 bases; junction bases not matched to a gene: 11. Looked up from germline, CDR1 is MGHRA and CDR2 is YSYEKL. The TCR was taken from a woman under 30 who had recovered from COVID-19. Specimen: PBMCs or T cells enriched from blood (not recorded which). V usage is TRBV4-1 and J usage is TRBJ1-4, with TRBD1 identical over 7 bases. CDR3: CASSQPIGQDRLFF. The CDR3 DNA follows: TGCGCCAGCAGCCAACCGATAGGACAGGATCGTCTGTTTTTT.